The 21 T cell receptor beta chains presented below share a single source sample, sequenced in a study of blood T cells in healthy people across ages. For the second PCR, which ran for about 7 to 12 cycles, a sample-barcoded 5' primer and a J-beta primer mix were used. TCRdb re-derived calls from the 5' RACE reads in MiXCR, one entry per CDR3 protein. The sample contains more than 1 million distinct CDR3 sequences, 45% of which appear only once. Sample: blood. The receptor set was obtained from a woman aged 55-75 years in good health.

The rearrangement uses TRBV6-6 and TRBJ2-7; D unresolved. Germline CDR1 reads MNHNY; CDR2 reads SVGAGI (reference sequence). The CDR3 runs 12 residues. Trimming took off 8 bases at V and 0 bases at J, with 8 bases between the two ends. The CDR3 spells CASAISSYEQYF. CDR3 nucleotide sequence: TGTGCCAGCGCCATAAGCTCCTACGAGCAGTACTTC.

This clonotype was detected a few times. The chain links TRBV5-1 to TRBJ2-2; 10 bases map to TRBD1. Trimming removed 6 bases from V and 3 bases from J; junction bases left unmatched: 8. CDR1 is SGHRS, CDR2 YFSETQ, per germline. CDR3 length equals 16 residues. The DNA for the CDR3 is TGCGCCAGCACCGCCGGGACAGGGGCCCACACCGGGGAGCTGTTTTTT. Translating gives CASTAGTGAHTGELFF.

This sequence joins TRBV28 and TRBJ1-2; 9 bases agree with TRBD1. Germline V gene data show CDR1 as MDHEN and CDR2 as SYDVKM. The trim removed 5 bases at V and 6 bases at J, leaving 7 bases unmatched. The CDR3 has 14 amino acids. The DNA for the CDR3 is TGTGCCAGCAGTCTTGGACAGGGGAACCATGGCTACACCTTC. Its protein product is CASSLGQGNHGYTF.

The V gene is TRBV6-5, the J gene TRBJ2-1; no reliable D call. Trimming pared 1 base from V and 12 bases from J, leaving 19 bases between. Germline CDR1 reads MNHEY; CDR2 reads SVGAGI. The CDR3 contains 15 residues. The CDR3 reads CASSYLPPGKKRQFF. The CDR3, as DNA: TGTGCCAGCAGTTACTTACCGCCCGGAAAAAAACGGCAGTTCTTC.

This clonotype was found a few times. The DNA for the CDR3 is TGTGCCAGCAGTGAAATTTTTGGGGACAACTACGAGCAGTACTTC. This encodes CASSEIFGDNYEQYF. The J gene is TRBJ2-7, the V gene TRBV2; D perhaps matches TRBD1 (6 bases). The germline gives CDR1 SNHLY, CDR2 FYNNEI. The V gene lost 2 bases and the J gene lost 3 bases, with 14 bases spanning the gap. The CDR3 is 15 amino acids.

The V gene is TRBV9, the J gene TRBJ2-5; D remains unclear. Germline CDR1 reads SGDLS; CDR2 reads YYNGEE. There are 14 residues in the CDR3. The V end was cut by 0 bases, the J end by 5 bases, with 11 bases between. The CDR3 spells CASSVGTDLETQYF. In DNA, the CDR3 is TGTGCCAGCAGCGTAGGAACAGATTTGGAGACCCAGTACTTC.

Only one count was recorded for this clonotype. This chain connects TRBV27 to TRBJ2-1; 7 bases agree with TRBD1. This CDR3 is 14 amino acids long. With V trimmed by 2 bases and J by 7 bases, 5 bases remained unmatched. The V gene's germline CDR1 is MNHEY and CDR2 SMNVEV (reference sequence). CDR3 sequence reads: CASSLALQGNEQFF. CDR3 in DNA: TGTGCCAGCAGTTTAGCTCTACAGGGGAATGAGCAGTTCTTC.

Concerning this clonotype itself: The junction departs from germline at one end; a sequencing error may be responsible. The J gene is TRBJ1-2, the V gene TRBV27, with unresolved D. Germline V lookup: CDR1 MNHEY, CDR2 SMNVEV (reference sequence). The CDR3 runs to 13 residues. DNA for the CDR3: TGTGCCGGCAGTTTACGGCAGAGCTATGGCTACACCTTC. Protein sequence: CAGSLRQSYGYTF.

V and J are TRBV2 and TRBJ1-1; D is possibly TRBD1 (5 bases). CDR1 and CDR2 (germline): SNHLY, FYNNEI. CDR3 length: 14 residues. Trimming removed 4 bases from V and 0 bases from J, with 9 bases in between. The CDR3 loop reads CASSATGMNTEAFF. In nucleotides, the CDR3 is TGTGCCAGCAGTGCAACAGGAATGAACACTGAAGCTTTCTTT.

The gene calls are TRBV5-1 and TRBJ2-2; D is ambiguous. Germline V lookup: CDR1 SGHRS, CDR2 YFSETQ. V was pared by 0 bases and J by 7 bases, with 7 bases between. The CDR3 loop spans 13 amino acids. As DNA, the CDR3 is TGCGCCAGCAGCTTGGTATTTAGCGGGGAGCTGTTTTTT. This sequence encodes CASSLVFSGELFF.

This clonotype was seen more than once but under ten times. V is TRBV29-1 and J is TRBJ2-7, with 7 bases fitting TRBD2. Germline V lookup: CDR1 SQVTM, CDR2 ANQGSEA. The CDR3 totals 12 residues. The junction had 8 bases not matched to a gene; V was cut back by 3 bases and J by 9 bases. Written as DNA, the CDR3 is TGCAGCGTTGAGACTAGCCCTCTGGGGCAGTACTTC. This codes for CSVETSPLGQYF.

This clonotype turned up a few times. CDR3: CASRGDRGMTDTQYF. The DNA for the CDR3 is TGTGCCAGTCGGGGGGACAGGGGTATGACAGATACGCAGTATTTT. The V gene is TRBV2, the J gene TRBJ2-3, with 10 bases aligning to TRBD1. V was clipped by 9 bases and J by 3 bases; unmatched bases: 9. CDR3 length equals 15 residues. Germline loops: CDR1 SNHLY, CDR2 FYNNEI.

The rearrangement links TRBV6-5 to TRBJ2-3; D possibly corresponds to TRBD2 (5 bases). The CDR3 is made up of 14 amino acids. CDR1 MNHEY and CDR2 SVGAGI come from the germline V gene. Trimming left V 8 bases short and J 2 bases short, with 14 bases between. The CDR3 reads CASSVGVPTDTQYF. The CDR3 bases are TGTGCCAGCTCGGTCGGGGTACCCACAGATACGCAGTATTTT.

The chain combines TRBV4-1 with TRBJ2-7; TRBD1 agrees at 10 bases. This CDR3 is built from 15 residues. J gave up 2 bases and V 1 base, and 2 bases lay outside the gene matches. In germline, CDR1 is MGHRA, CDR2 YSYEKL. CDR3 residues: CASSQVGQGTYEQYF. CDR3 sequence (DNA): TGCGCCAGCAGCCAAGTGGGACAGGGGACCTACGAGCAGTACTTC.

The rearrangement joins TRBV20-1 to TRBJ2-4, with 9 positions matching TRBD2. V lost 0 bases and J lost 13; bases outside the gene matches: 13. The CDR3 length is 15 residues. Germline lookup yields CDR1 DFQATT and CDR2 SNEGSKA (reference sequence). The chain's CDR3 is CSARDLPSGDREQYF. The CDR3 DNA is TGCAGTGCTAGAGATCTTCCTAGCGGGGATAGGGAGCAGTACTTC.

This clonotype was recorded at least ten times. The CDR3 DNA sequence: TGTGCCAGCAGTTTAGTGCTAGCGGTGCACACAGATACGCAGTATTTT. Protein product: CASSLVLAVHTDTQYF. The chain links TRBV12-3 or TRBV12-4 to TRBJ2-3, with 7 bases lining up with TRBD2. With 1 base clipped from V and 2 bases from J, the junction kept 6 bases outside the gene matches. The CDR3 length is 16 residues.

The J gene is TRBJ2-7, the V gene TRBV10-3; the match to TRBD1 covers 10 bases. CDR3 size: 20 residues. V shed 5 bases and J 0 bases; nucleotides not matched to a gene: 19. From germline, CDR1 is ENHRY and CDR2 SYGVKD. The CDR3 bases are TGTGCCATCAGTCAGAACCCGGGACAGGGGAGTTATAGGAGCTCCTACGAGCAGTACTTC. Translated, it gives CAISQNPGQGSYRSSYEQYF.

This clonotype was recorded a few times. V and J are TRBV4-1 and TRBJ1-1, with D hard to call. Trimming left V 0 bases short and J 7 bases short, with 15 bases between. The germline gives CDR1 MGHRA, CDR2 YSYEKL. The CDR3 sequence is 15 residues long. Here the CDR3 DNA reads TGCGCCAGCAGCCAAGATCCCGGAAGGTTCGGTGAAGCTTTCTTT. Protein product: CASSQDPGRFGEAFF.

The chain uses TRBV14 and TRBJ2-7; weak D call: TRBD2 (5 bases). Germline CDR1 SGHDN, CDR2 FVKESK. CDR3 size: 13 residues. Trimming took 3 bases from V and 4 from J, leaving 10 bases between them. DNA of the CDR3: TGTGCCAGCAGCCACTGGGGAGAGTACGAGCAGTACTTC. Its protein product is CASSHWGEYEQYF.

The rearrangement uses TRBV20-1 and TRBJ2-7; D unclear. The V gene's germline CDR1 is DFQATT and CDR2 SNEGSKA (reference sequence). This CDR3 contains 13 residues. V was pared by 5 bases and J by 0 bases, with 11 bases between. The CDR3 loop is CSAADVTSYEQYF. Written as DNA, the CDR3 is TGCAGTGCTGCCGACGTAACCTCCTACGAGCAGTACTTC.

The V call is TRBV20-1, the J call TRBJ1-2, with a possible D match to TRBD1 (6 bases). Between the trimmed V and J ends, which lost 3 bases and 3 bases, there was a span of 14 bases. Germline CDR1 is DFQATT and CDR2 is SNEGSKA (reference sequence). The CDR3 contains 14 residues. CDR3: CSASSRGRDYGYTF. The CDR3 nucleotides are TGCAGTGCTAGCTCGCGGGGGCGAGACTATGGCTACACCTTC.